This T cell receptor beta chain appears in the sequencing data of a study of T-cell memory formation after mild COVID-19. TCRdb reprocessed the 5' RACE reads with MiXCR, giving one entry per CDR3 protein. Seen here are about 200,000 distinct CDR3 sequences, roughly 10% observed once, and the top ten hold roughly 4%. Germline V gives CDR1 SGHTA, CDR2 FQGTGA. The CDR3 has 13 amino acids. V was pared by 3 bases and J by 11 bases, with 16 bases between. This receptor was identified in a man younger than 35 who had mild COVID-19 (a few samples of this study predate the infection). Cell type and time point are not known. The rearrangement joins TRBV7-3 to TRBJ1-1, with no clear D. Sequencing was performed on PBMCs or a T cell subset sorted from them (not recorded which). CDR3 bases: TGTGCCAGCAGCTTCTCGGCGGCCACCGTGGCTTTCTTT. Its translation: CASSFSAATVAFF.